This TCR beta chain was sequenced in a study of T cells in Graves' hyperthyroidism and ophthalmopathy. CDR3 length: 15 residues. Germline V gives CDR1 LNHDA, CDR2 SQIVND (reference sequence). V was cut by 3 bases and J by 7 bases, with 16 bases left in between. Amplification yielded TCR beta CDR3 regions, with RNA transcripts as the source. The primer set for the first-round RT-PCR of the TCR CDR3 was HTBI. TCRdb re-called the multiplex PCR reads through MiXCR, storing one row per CDR3 protein. The sample holds more than 350,000 distinct CDR3 sequences, about 16% seen once. No progression to ophthalmopathy during 18 months of follow-up defined stable disease.

The chain employs TRBV19 and TRBJ1-5; no clear D. The TCR was taken from a woman aged 25 to 39 with Graves' hyperthyroidism. Material: blood. The CDR3 loop reads CASSISLQEKQPQHF. For the CDR3, the DNA is TGTGCCAGTAGTATTTCTCTCCAGGAAAAGCAGCCCCAGCATTTT.